This T cell receptor beta chain is from a study of blood T cells in healthy people across ages. On the study more broadly: Template switching picked up about one barcoded beta molecule for each two T cells.

The CDR3 runs to 12 residues. Between the trimmed V and J ends, which lost 3 bases and 11 bases, there was a span of 16 bases. The germline CDR1 and CDR2 sequences are DFQATT and SNEGSKA (reference sequence). For the second PCR, which ran for about 7 to 12 cycles, a sample-barcoded 5' primer and a J-beta primer mix were used. The template-switch adaptor was a 5' adaptor with 12 random nucleotides. It tagged each cDNA molecule. TCRdb re-called the 5' RACE reads with MiXCR, one entry per CDR3 protein. Of approximately 770,000 distinct CDR3 sequences listed, over 45% are singletons. What was sequenced was blood. The receptor was isolated from a man aged 25 to 40 in good health. The chain joins TRBV20-1 to TRBJ1-2; tentative D call: TRBD1 (5 bases). CDR3 bases: TGCAGTGCTAGGATGGTTGGGGGAGTTTACACCTTC. Its protein product is CSARMVGGVYTF.